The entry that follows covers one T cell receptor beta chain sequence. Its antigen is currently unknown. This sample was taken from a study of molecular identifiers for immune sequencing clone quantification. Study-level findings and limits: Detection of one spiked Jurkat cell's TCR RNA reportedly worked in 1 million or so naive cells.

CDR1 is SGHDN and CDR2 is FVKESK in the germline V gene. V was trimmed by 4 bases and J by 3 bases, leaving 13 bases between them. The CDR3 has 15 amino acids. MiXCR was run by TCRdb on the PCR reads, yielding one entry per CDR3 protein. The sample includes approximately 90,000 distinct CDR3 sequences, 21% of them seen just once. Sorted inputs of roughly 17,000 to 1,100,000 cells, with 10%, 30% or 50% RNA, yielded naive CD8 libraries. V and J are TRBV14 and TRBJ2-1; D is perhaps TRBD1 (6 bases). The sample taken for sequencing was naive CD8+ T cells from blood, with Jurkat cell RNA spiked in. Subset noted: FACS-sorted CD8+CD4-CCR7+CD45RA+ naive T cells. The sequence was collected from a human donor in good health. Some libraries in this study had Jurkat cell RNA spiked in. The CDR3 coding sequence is TGTGCCAGCAGCCGCCGGGACACCCTCTACAATGAGCAGTTCTTC. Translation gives CASSRRDTLYNEQFF.